This T cell receptor beta chain was sequenced for a study of T cells and Merkel cell carcinoma outcomes. Only in-frame clones appear in the TCRdb table, and some are missing; sequencing was by immunoSEQ multiplex PCR. The sample contains some 9,400 clones, 84% of which appear only once. The V and J ends lost 6 bases and 7 bases, in that order; junction bases with no gene match: 8. Germline CDR1 and CDR2: MNHNS and SASEGT. The CDR3 loop spans 14 amino acids. This chain connects TRBV6-1 to TRBJ1-5; 8 bases match TRBD1. The specimen sequenced was tumor tissue from Merkel cell carcinoma. This TCR was sampled from a human donor with Merkel cell carcinoma. The CDR3 nucleotides read TGTGCCAGCAGAGGACAGGGCGCAAGGCAGCCCCAGCATTTT. Amino acid sequence: CASRGQGARQPQHF.